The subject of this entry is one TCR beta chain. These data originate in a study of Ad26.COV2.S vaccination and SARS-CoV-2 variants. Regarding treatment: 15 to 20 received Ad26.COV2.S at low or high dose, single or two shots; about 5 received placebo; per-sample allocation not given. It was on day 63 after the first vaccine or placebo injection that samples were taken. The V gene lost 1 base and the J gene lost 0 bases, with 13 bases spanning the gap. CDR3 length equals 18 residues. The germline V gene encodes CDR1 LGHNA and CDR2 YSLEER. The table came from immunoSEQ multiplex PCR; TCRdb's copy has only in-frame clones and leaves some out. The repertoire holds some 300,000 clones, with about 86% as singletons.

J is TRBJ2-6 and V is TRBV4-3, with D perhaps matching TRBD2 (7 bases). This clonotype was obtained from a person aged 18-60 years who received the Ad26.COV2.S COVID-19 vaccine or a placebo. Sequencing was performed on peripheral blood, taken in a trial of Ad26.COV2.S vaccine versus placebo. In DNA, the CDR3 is TGCGCCAGCAGCCAAGGACGGGGGGCCTTCTCTGGGGCCAACGTCCTGACTTTC. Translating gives CASSQGRGAFSGANVLTF.